What follows are 30 T cell receptor beta chains derived from one specimen sequenced in a study of blood T cell repertoires in COVID-19. The protocol was immunoSEQ multiplex PCR, while the TCRdb copy is restricted to in-frame clones and leaves out a portion. The sample lists about 74,000 clones, 75% to 85% occurring once. Sequenced input: peripheral blood. Receptors originate from a human donor in a cohort sampled during active COVID-19.

The chain employs TRBV5-6 and TRBJ2-7; possibly TRBD2 for D (5 bases). This CDR3 comprises 13 residues. With 3 bases removed from V and 1 base from J, the gap between germline ends came to 8 bases. Looked up from germline, CDR1 is SGHDT and CDR2 is YYEEEE. This chain's CDR3 is CASSWGDSYEQYF. The CDR3 nucleotides read TGTGCCAGCAGCTGGGGAGATTCCTACGAGCAGTACTTC.

The chain recombines TRBV7-2 with TRBJ1-2; 12 bases align to TRBD1. With V trimmed by 5 bases and J by 2 bases, 9 bases remained unmatched. This CDR3 has 17 residues. Germline lookup yields CDR1 SGHTA and CDR2 FQGNSA. Here the CDR3 DNA reads TGTGCCAGCAGCCCCCGGGACAGGGGGCGCATCAACTATGGCTACACCTTC. It translates to CASSPRDRGRINYGYTF.

The chain couples TRBV28 to TRBJ2-7; the D is unclear. The CDR3 has 14 residues. Trimming shortened V by 5 bases and J by 1 base, and 12 bases separated the two germline ends. Germline V gives CDR1 MDHEN, CDR2 SYDVKM. CDR3 in DNA: TGTGCCAGCAGTGGGCCAGGTCGGTCCTACGAGCAGTACTTC. It codes for CASSGPGRSYEQYF.

V and J are TRBV6-5 and TRBJ1-1; 7 bases fit TRBD1. This CDR3 region has 16 residues. The J segment lost 1 base and the V segment lost 0 bases, leaving 5 bases of the junction unmatched. CDR1 is MNHEY, CDR2 SVGAGI, per germline. CDR3 sequence (DNA): TGTGCCAGCAGTTACTCAGGACAGGACTGGAACACTGAAGCTTTCTTT. Translated, it gives CASSYSGQDWNTEAFF.

This clone occurred a few times. The rearrangement uses TRBV7-9 and TRBJ1-1; D is perhaps TRBD1 (5 bases). Looked up from germline, CDR1 is SEHNR and CDR2 is FQNEAQ (reference sequence). CDR3 size: 13 residues. The V and J ends lost 3 bases and 2 bases respectively, with 7 bases between them. The CDR3: CASSFQGNTEAFF. The CDR3 DNA is TGTGCCAGCAGCTTCCAGGGAAACACTGAAGCTTTCTTT. The variable domain in full, completed from reference TRBV7-9 and TRBJ1-1, reads DTGVSQNPRHKITKRGQNVTFRCDPISEHNRLYWYRQTLGQGPEFLTYFQNEAQLEKSRLLSDRFSAERPKGSFSTLEIQRTEQGDSAMYLCASSFQGNTEAFFGQGTRLTVV.

The chain joins TRBV5-1 to TRBJ2-7; TRBD2 matches at 7 bases. This CDR3 has 15 residues. With 2 bases clipped from V and 0 bases from J, the junction kept 5 bases outside the gene matches. CDR1 is SGHRS and CDR2 is YFSETQ in the germline V gene. CDR3 coding DNA: TGCGCCAGCAGCTTACCCCTAGCGGCCTCCTACGAGCAGTACTTC. It codes for CASSLPLAASYEQYF.

The genes are TRBV5-4 and TRBJ2-7; 12 bases agree with TRBD2. Germline V CDR1 and CDR2: SGHNT, YYREEE (reference sequence). Losses at the gene ends were 0 bases for V and 4 bases for J; bases not matched to a gene: 11. There are 18 residues in the CDR3. CDR3 in DNA: TGTGCCAGCAGCTTGGGCCGGTATGGGCTAGCGGGAGGGTACGAGCAGTACTTC. This codes for CASSLGRYGLAGGYEQYF.

This clone has a handful of counts. The chain carries TRBV28 and TRBJ1-5, with 8 bases that match TRBD1. The germline V gene encodes CDR1 MDHEN and CDR2 SYDVKM. V lost 6 bases and J lost 0; bases outside the gene matches: 4. The CDR3 runs to 15 residues. The DNA for the CDR3 is TGTGCCAGCAGCACAGGGGGGGATAGCAATCAGCCCCAGCATTTT. It specifies CASSTGGDSNQPQHF. The complete variable domain, with remaining parts taken from reference TRBV28 and TRBJ1-5, reads DVKVTQSSRYLVKRTGEKVFLECVQDMDHENMFWYRQDPGLGLRLIYFSYDVKMKEKGDIPEGYSVSREKKERFSLILESASTNQTSMYLCASSTGGDSNQPQHFGDGTRLSIL.

The rearrangement uses TRBV15 and TRBJ1-4; D gene uncertain. Trimming took 3 bases from V and 1 from J, leaving 15 bases between them. CDR3 length: 17 amino acids. The germline gives CDR1 LNHNV, CDR2 YYDKDF (reference sequence). The CDR3 DNA is TGTGCCACCAGCAGCGCGGGGTTGAGGGAAACTAATGAAAAACTGTTTTTT. Translation: CATSSAGLRETNEKLFF.

The chain uses TRBV9 and TRBJ2-7, with D possibly matching TRBD2 (6 bases). Germline V gene lookup returns CDR1 SGDLS and CDR2 YYNGEE. Trimming took 0 bases from V and 0 from J, leaving 10 bases between them. The CDR3 covers 15 residues. CDR3 coding DNA: TGTGCCAGCAGCGTAGGGAGGGATCCCTCCTACGAGCAGTACTTC. Translating it yields CASSVGRDPSYEQYF. The full variable domain, its missing parts supplied by reference TRBV9 and TRBJ2-7, is DSGVTQTPKHLITATGQRVTLRCSPRSGDLSVYWYQQSLDQGLQFLIQYYNGEERAKGNILERFSAQQFPDLHSELNLSSLELGDSALYFCASSVGRDPSYEQYFGPGTRLTVT.

The chain combines TRBV5-1 with TRBJ2-2; D is perhaps TRBD2 (6 bases). V was clipped by 6 bases and J by 3 bases, with 18 bases between them. The V gene's germline CDR1 is SGHRS and CDR2 YFSETQ. CDR3 length: 16 residues. Here the CDR3 reads CASTGRVAVDTGELFF. Here the CDR3 DNA reads TGCGCCAGCACAGGGCGGGTAGCGGTGGACACCGGGGAGCTGTTTTTT.

The chain couples TRBV13 to TRBJ2-7; 7 nucleotides align to TRBD2. CDR3 length: 13 residues. V lost 5 bases and J lost 3; bases outside the gene matches: 4. The germline gives CDR1 PRHDT, CDR2 FYEKMQ (reference sequence). The CDR3 DNA reads as TGTGCCAGCAGCCCAAGGGACTACTACGAGCAGTACTTC. Translation: CASSPRDYYEQYF.

This chain uses TRBV6-1 with TRBJ1-3, with a tentative D call TRBD1 (6 bases). The germline V gene has CDR1 MNHNS and CDR2 SASEGT. This CDR3 is 16 amino acids long. V lost 2 bases to trimming and J lost 3 bases, with 14 bases between them. CDR3 in amino acids: CASSENTGKFGNTIYF. The CDR3 DNA follows: TGTGCCAGCAGTGAAAATACAGGGAAGTTTGGAAACACCATATATTTT.

V and J are TRBV7-9 and TRBJ1-5; D is uncertain. The CDR3 covers 14 residues. V lost 4 bases to trimming and J lost 0 bases, with 7 bases between them. The germline gives CDR1 SEHNR, CDR2 FQNEAQ (reference sequence). CDR3: CASSYQNSNQPQHF. The CDR3 DNA is TGTGCCAGCAGCTATCAGAATAGCAATCAGCCCCAGCATTTT. The full variable domain, completed using reference TRBV7-9 and TRBJ1-5, is DTGVSQNPRHKITKRGQNVTFRCDPISEHNRLYWYRQTLGQGPEFLTYFQNEAQLEKSRLLSDRFSAERPKGSFSTLEIQRTEQGDSAMYLCASSYQNSNQPQHFGDGTRLSIL.

The chain is built from TRBV12-3 or TRBV12-4 and TRBJ1-1, with D maybe TRBD1 (5 bases). Trimming left V 3 bases short and J 3 bases short, with 8 bases between. The CDR3 runs 13 residues. The CDR3, as DNA: TGTGCCAGCAGTTTGGGGGAGGACACTGAAGCTTTCTTT. This translates into CASSLGEDTEAFF.

The CDR3 sequence: CASSLEQGLYGQPQHF. CDR3 in DNA: TGTGCCAGCAGCTTGGAACAGGGGCTTTACGGTCAGCCCCAGCATTTT. The rearrangement joins TRBV5-5 to TRBJ1-5; 7 positions match TRBD1. The CDR3 is 16 amino acids. The V gene end was trimmed by 0 bases and the J gene end by 6 bases; junction bases not matched to a gene: 9. Germline CDR1 is SGHKS and CDR2 is YYEKEE (reference sequence).

V gene TRBV11-2 combines with J gene TRBJ2-7; 9 nucleotides agree with TRBD1. CDR1 SGHAT and CDR2 FQNNGV come from the germline V gene. Trimming removed 0 bases from V and 1 base from J; junction bases left unmatched: 4. The CDR3 spans 16 residues. CDR3 sequence (DNA): TGTGCCAGCAGCTTAGATCGGACAGGGGATTCCTACGAGCAGTACTTC. Protein: CASSLDRTGDSYEQYF. Using reference TRBV11-2 and TRBJ2-7 for the parts outside the CDR3, the full variable domain is EAGVAQSPRYKIIEKRQSVAFWCNPISGHATLYWYQQILGQGPKLLIQFQNNGVVDDSQLPKDRFSAERLKGVDSTLKIQPAKLEDSAVYLCASSLDRTGDSYEQYFGPGTRLTVT.

This chain joins TRBV4-1 and TRBJ2-5; TRBD2 aligns across 12 bases. V lost 5 bases to trimming and J lost 1 base; unmatched junction nucleotides: 11. This CDR3 spans 18 amino acids. Germline values: CDR1 MGHRA, CDR2 YSYEKL. CDR3 loop: CASSEGLAGSQAQETQYF. Here the CDR3 DNA reads TGCGCCAGCAGCGAGGGACTAGCGGGTTCACAGGCCCAAGAGACCCAGTACTTC.

The V call is TRBV5-1, the J call TRBJ1-5; 8 nucleotides agree with TRBD1. The V gene's germline CDR1 is SGHRS and CDR2 YFSETQ. J gave up 5 bases and V 0 bases, and 1 base lay outside the gene matches. The CDR3 runs to 14 residues. The DNA for the CDR3 is TGCGCCAGCAGCTTGGACAGGGGGGATCAGCCCCAGCATTTT. This sequence encodes CASSLDRGDQPQHF.

This clone showed up just a few times. V usage is TRBV27 and J usage is TRBJ2-7, with 7 bases lining up with TRBD1. Germline trimming cut 5 bases from V and 1 base from J; bases unmatched to any gene: 8. This CDR3 comprises 15 residues. The germline gives CDR1 MNHEY, CDR2 SMNVEV (reference sequence). The CDR3 sequence is CASSMLLGQSYEQYF. CDR3 bases: TGTGCCAGCAGTATGCTTCTGGGACAGTCCTACGAGCAGTACTTC.

This clone was seen a handful of times. The gene calls are TRBV3-1 (or the pseudogene TRBV3-2) and TRBJ2-7, with D perhaps matching TRBD2 (5 bases). CDR1 and CDR2 (germline): LGHDT, YNNKEL (reference sequence). The CDR3 has 14 residues. The V end lost 5 bases, the J end lost 6 bases, and 17 bases lay between the germline ends. The CDR3: CASSSRGLGFEQYF. DNA of the CDR3: TGTGCCAGCAGCTCAAGAGGACTTGGCTTCGAGCAGTACTTC.

This clone appeared a single time. The chain employs TRBV11-2 and TRBJ2-2, with D tentatively TRBD2 (7 bases). Trimming removed 6 bases at V and 6 bases at J, with 29 bases between. The germline V gene encodes CDR1 SGHAT and CDR2 FQNNGV. CDR3 length: 19 residues. The CDR3 DNA is TGTGCCAGCAGTCCCAGGGGAGTTGTCTCGCTCGGGAGGCCCGGGGAGCTGTTTTTT. Protein: CASSPRGVVSLGRPGELFF.

V and J are TRBV19 and TRBJ2-6, with TRBD2 as a possible D gene (5 bases). The CDR3 is made up of 16 amino acids. Germline CDR1 is LNHDA and CDR2 is SQIVND (reference sequence). The V gene lost 4 bases and the J gene lost 2 bases, with 12 bases spanning the gap. CDR3 protein: CASSTARGAGANVLTF. The CDR3 nucleotides read TGTGCCAGTAGTACCGCCCGGGGTGCTGGGGCCAACGTCCTGACTTTC.

The chain recombines TRBV5-1 with TRBJ2-5, with 7 bases lining up with TRBD1. The CDR3 sequence is 14 residues long. Germline CDR1 SGHRS, CDR2 YFSETQ. The V gene end was trimmed by 3 bases and the J gene end by 2 bases; junction bases not matched to a gene: 4. The CDR3 loop reads CASSYQGVQETQYF. CDR3 DNA sequence: TGCGCCAGCAGCTATCAGGGGGTACAAGAGACCCAGTACTTC.

This clone was seen more than once but under ten times. This chain connects TRBV5-4 to TRBJ1-4; tentative D call: TRBD1 (6 bases). With 2 bases removed from V and 4 bases from J, the gap between germline ends came to 9 bases. CDR3 length: 14 amino acids. Germline V lookup: CDR1 SGHNT, CDR2 YYREEE (reference sequence). The CDR3 DNA reads TGTGCCAGCAGCTTACAGGGAGATAATGAAAAACTGTTTTTT. It yields the protein CASSLQGDNEKLFF.

The chain joins TRBV7-2 to TRBJ2-7; the D gene is possibly TRBD2 (6 bases). The CDR3 runs 15 residues. The germline CDR1 and CDR2 sequences are SGHTA and FQGNSA. Trimming took 4 bases from V and 0 from J, leaving 13 bases between them. DNA for the CDR3: TGTGCCAGCAGCTCTCGGGGACTGAGCTCCTACGAGCAGTACTTC. This translates into CASSSRGLSSYEQYF.

This chain uses TRBV19 with TRBJ1-1; no clear D gene. Germline CDR1 is LNHDA and CDR2 is SQIVND (reference sequence). Trimming stripped 6 bases from V and 1 base from J, with 9 bases between. The CDR3 sequence is 13 residues long. CDR3 sequence reads: CASRKRENTEAFF. The CDR3 nucleotides are TGTGCCAGTAGGAAGAGGGAGAACACTGAAGCTTTCTTT.

The V gene is TRBV20-1, the J gene TRBJ1-6; 8 bases align to TRBD1. The CDR3 has 13 amino acids. The V gene end was trimmed by 3 bases and the J gene end by 8 bases; junction bases not matched to a gene: 3. Germline CDR1 is DFQATT and CDR2 is SNEGSKA (reference sequence). CDR3 in amino acids: CSASAGGDSPLHF. DNA for the CDR3: TGCAGTGCTAGTGCAGGGGGCGATTCACCCCTCCACTTT.

The chain carries TRBV6-2 or TRBV6-3 and TRBJ2-7, with 10 bases lining up with TRBD2. Trimming removed 2 bases from V and 0 bases from J; junction bases left unmatched: 13. This CDR3 region has 19 residues. CDR1 MNHEY and CDR2 SVGEGT come from the germline V gene. In DNA form, the CDR3 reads TGTGCCAGCAGTTACCCCCTAGCGGGAGCTCCCCTCACCTCCTACGAGCAGTACTTC. This translates into CASSYPLAGAPLTSYEQYF.

The chain couples TRBV3-1 (or the pseudogene TRBV3-2) to TRBJ1-1; D ambiguous. V was pared by 0 bases and J by 5 bases, with 7 bases between. The CDR3 has 13 residues. The germline V gene encodes CDR1 LGHDT and CDR2 YNNKEL (reference sequence). The CDR3 protein is CASSQEPRTEAFF. Here the CDR3 DNA reads TGTGCCAGCAGCCAAGAGCCGAGGACTGAAGCTTTCTTT.